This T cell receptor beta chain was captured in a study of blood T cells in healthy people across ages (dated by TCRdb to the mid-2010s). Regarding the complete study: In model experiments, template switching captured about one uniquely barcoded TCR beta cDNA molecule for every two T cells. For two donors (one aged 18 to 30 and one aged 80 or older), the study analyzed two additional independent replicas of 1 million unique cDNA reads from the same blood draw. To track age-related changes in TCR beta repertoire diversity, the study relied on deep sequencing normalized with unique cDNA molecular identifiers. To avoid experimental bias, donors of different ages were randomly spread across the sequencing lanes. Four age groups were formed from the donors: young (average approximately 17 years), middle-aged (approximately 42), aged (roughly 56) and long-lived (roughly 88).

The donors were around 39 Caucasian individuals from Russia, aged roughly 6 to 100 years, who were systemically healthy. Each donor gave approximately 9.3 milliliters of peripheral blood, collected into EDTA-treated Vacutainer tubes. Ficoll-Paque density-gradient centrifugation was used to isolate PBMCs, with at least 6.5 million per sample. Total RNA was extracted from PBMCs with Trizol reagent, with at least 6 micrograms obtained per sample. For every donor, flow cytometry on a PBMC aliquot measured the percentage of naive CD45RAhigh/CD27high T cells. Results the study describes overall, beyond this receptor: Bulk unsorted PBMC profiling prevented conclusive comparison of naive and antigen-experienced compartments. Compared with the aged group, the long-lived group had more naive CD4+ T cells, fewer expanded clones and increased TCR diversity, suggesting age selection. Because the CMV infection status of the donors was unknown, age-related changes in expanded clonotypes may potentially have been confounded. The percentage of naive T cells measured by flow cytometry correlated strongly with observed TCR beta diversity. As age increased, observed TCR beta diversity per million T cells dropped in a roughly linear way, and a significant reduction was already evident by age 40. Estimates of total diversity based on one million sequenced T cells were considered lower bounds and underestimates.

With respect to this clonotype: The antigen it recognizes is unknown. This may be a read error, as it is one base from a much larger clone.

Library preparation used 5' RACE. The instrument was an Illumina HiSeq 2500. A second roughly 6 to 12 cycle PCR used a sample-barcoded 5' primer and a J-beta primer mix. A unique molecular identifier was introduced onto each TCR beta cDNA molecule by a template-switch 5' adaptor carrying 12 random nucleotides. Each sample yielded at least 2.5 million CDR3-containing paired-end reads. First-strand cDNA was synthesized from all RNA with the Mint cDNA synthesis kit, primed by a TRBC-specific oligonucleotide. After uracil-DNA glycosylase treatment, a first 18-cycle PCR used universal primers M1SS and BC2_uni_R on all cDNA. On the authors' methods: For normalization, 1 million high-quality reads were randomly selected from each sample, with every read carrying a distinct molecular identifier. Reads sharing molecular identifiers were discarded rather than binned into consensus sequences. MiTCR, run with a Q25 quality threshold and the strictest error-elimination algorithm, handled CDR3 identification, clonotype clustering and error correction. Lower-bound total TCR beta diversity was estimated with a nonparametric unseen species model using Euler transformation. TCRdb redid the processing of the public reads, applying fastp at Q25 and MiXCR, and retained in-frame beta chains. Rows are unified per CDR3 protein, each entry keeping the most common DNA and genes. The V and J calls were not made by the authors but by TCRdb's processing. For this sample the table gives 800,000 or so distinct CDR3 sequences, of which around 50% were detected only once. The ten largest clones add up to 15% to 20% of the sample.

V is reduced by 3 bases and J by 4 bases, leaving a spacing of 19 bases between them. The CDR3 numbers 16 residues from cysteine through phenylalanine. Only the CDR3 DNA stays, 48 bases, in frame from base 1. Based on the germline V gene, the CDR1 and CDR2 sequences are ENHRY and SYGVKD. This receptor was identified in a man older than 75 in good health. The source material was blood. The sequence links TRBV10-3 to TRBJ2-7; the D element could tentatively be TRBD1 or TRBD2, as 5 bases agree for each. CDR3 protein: CAISDQGAEGPYEQYF. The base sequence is TGTGCCATCAGTGACCAAGGGGCCGAGGGACCATACGAGCAGTACTTC.